The rows below give T cell receptor beta chains drawn from one sample of a study of T cells expressing NK-cell markers. TCRdb reprocessed the 5' RACE reads and reports one entry per CDR3 protein, with no DNA. The record lists 400,000 to 450,000 distinct CDR3 sequences, of which the ten most abundant hold roughly 7.2%. Sequenced input: blood T cells: a sorted CD56 or NKG2C T cell subset, CD4+ or CD8+ T cells, or bulk PBMC T cells (not recorded which). Receptor source: a woman between 18 and 75 years old in good health. CDR3s include the opening cysteine and the closing phenylalanine or tryptophan.

V	J	CDR3
TRBV21-1	TRBJ1-2	CASRGTGFRGYTF
TRBV5-1	TRBJ2-3	CASSLAGLAGDTQYF
TRBV6-6	TRBJ2-2	CAGDRGTGELFF
TRBV13	TRBJ2-3	CASSSDLAGAPDTQYF
TRBV2	TRBJ2-5	CASSHRLLQETQYF
TRBV5-1	TRBJ1-1	CASSFGTGSEVNTEAFF
TRBV6-2/TRBV6-3	TRBJ2-3	CASSYSGNYNTDTQYF
TRBV7-2	TRBJ2-5	CASSVGLAQETQYF
TRBV7-2	TRBJ2-7	CASSSGRTHEQYF
TRBV28	TRBJ2-3	CASTQSWGDTQYF
TRBV20-1	TRBJ2-5	CSASLGPNQETQYF